Below are 14 T cell receptor beta chains sequenced from a single sample in a study of naive and memory T cell subsets. Ligated cDNA underwent four rounds of PCR with nested alpha and beta constant region primers and SP2. MiXCR, applied by TCRdb to the 5' RACE reads, yields one record per CDR3 protein. The sample includes more than 60,000 distinct CDR3 sequences, roughly 8.1% of them seen just once. A UMI-containing oligonucleotide was joined by 3' ligation to the TCR cDNA template. Every receptor here comes from a female donor in good health.

This clonotype was recorded at least ten times. This chain connects TRBV20-1 to TRBJ1-6, with D possibly matching TRBD1 (5 bases). Germline assignment: CDR1 DFQATT and CDR2 SNEGSKA (reference sequence). V lost 1 base, J lost 6 bases, and 16 bases lay in between. The CDR3 runs to 16 residues. CDR3 DNA sequence: TGCAGTGCTAGAGGGGTTTTGAGGGGAGCTAATTCACCCCTCCACTTT. Protein: CSARGVLRGANSPLHF.

Details on this clonotype: With a much larger clone just one base away, this may be a read error. The chain links TRBV6-6 to TRBJ1-1, with a weak D call TRBD1 (5 bases). There are 15 residues in the CDR3. V shed 4 bases and J shed 0 bases, with 12 bases lying between them. In germline, CDR1 is MNHNY, CDR2 SVGAGI (reference sequence). As DNA, the CDR3 is TGTGCCAGCAGTTTGCCGAGACAGATGAACACTGAAGCTTTCTTT. It codes for CASSLPRQMNTEAFF.

The chain combines TRBV29-1 with TRBJ2-5; D remains ambiguous. The CDR3 consists of 14 residues. Germline loops: CDR1 SQVTM, CDR2 ANQGSEA. Trimming took 2 bases from V and 1 from J, leaving 11 bases between them. The CDR3 protein is CSVESVKVQETQYF. In DNA form, the CDR3 reads TGCAGCGTTGAATCCGTGAAGGTCCAAGAGACCCAGTACTTC.

This clonotype was seen more than once but under ten times. The J gene is TRBJ2-7, the V gene TRBV28, with 9 positions matching TRBD1. CDR1 is MDHEN and CDR2 is SYDVKM in the germline V gene. J was trimmed by 7 bases and V by 6 bases; bases with no gene match: 7. This CDR3 region has 13 residues. Here the CDR3 reads CASSRDRAGEQYF. The CDR3 DNA reads TGTGCCAGCAGCCGGGACAGGGCCGGGGAGCAGTACTTC.

The chain uses TRBV12-3 or TRBV12-4 and TRBJ1-2, with 7 bases aligning to TRBD1. The CDR3 is 13 residues long. The junction had 8 bases not matched to a gene; V was cut back by 7 bases and J by 6 bases. The CDR3 is CASTQDRRDGYTF. CDR3 bases: TGTGCCAGCACTCAGGACAGGAGAGATGGCTACACCTTC.

This clonotype has just a few counts. The CDR3 DNA reads TGTGCCAGTAGAACCACCGGACAGGGGAGCTATGGCTACACCTTC. Translating it yields CASRTTGQGSYGYTF. The rearrangement links TRBV19 to TRBJ1-2; 9 bases line up with TRBD1. The CDR3 is 15 amino acids. Per germline, CDR1 LNHDA and CDR2 SQIVND (reference sequence). The J segment lost 4 bases and the V segment lost 6 bases, leaving 9 bases of the junction unmatched.

The sample holds many counts of this clonotype. The chain has TRBV2 and TRBJ1-5; no clear D gene. Deletions cut 6 bases from V and 0 bases from J, with 18 bases between. CDR3 size: 17 residues. CDR1 and CDR2 (germline): SNHLY, FYNNEI. The CDR3 loop is CASSAGPLTYSNQPQHF. DNA for the CDR3: TGTGCCAGCAGCGCCGGGCCACTCACTTATAGCAATCAGCCCCAGCATTTT.

This clonotype was recorded at least ten times. The chain combines TRBV29-1 with TRBJ1-1; D unclear. Per germline, CDR1 SQVTM and CDR2 ANQGSEA. The CDR3 is made up of 13 amino acids. Trimming took off 6 bases at V and 0 bases at J, with 11 bases between the two ends. The CDR3 spells CSVHISVNTEAFF. As DNA, the CDR3 is TGCAGCGTACACATCTCGGTGAACACTGAAGCTTTCTTT.

This chain uses TRBV6-5 with TRBJ1-2; D is unclear. The CDR3 is 15 residues long. The germline CDR1 and CDR2 sequences are MNHEY and SVGAGI. V was cut by 0 bases and J by 10 bases, with 18 bases left in between. The CDR3 region is CASSYSQQFAWVYTF. CDR3 coding DNA: TGTGCCAGCAGTTACTCGCAACAGTTCGCTTGGGTCTACACCTTC.

This clonotype was seen many times. The chain recombines TRBV25-1 with TRBJ2-1; D may be TRBD1 or TRBD2 (7 bases each). Germline V gene data show CDR1 as MGHDK and CDR2 as SYGVNS. The V end lost 0 bases, the J end lost 7 bases, and 22 bases lay between the germline ends. This CDR3 has 18 residues. CDR3 nucleotides: TGTGCCAGCAGTGAATACGCAGCCACCAGGGGGGGTATGAATGAGCAGTTCTTC. Encoded protein: CASSEYAATRGGMNEQFF.

This clonotype was seen a handful of times. The chain links TRBV2 to TRBJ1-6; 7 bases map to TRBD1. With 2 bases clipped from V and 7 bases from J, the junction kept 5 bases outside the gene matches. This CDR3 is 15 amino acids long. Germline V CDR1 and CDR2: SNHLY, FYNNEI. CDR3 sequence reads: CASSESRDSNSPLHF. Here the CDR3 DNA reads TGTGCCAGCAGTGAATCACGGGACAGCAATTCACCCCTCCACTTT.

This clonotype was detected ten times or more. This chain uses TRBV12-3 or TRBV12-4 with TRBJ1-5, with 7 positions matching TRBD1. V was clipped by 3 bases and J by 2 bases; unmatched bases: 1. This CDR3 spans 14 amino acids. CDR3 region: CASSFTGGNQPQHF. The CDR3 DNA reads TGTGCCAGCAGTTTTACAGGGGGCAATCAGCCCCAGCATTTT.

This chain joins TRBV6-5 and TRBJ2-7, with no clear D. The CDR3 totals 15 residues. Germline CDR1 is MNHEY and CDR2 is SVGAGI. The V gene lost 6 bases and the J gene lost 3 bases, with 18 bases spanning the gap. CDR3 amino acids: CASRPRPWLDYEQYF. The CDR3 nucleotides read TGTGCCAGCAGACCCAGGCCCTGGCTGGACTACGAGCAGTACTTC.

This clonotype was found a few times. The gene calls are TRBV30 and TRBJ2-3; D uncertain. From germline, CDR1 is GTSNPN and CDR2 SVGIG (reference sequence). Trimming stripped 0 bases from V and 5 bases from J, with 9 bases between. The CDR3 contains 13 residues. As DNA, the CDR3 is TGTGCCTGGAGTGTACGGGTCCGAGATACGCAGTATTTT. Translation: CAWSVRVRDTQYF.